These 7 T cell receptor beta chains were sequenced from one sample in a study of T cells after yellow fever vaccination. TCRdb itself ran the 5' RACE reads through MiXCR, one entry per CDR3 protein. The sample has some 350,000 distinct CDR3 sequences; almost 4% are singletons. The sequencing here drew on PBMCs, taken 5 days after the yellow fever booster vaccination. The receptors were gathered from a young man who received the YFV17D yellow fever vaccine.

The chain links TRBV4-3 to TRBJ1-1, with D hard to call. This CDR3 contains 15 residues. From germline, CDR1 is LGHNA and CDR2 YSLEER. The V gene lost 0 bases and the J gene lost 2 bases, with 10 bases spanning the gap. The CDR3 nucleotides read TGCGCCAGCAGCCAAGAGGGTTTAGGAAACACTGAAGCTTTCTTT. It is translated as CASSQEGLGNTEAFF.

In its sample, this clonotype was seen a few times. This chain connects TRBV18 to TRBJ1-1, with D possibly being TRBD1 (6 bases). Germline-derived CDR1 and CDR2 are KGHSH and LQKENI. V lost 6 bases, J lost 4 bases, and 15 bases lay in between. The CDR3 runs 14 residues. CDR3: CASSPRRGITEAFF. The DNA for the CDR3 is TGTGCCAGCTCCCCCAGGAGGGGGATCACTGAAGCTTTCTTT.

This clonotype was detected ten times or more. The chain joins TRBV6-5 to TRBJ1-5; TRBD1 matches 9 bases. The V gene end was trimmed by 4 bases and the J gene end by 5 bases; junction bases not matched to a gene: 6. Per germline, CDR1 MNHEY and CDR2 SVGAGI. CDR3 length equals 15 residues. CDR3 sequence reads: CASSSRDRVYQPQHF. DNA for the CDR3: TGTGCCAGCAGTTCCCGGGACAGGGTCTATCAGCCCCAGCATTTT.

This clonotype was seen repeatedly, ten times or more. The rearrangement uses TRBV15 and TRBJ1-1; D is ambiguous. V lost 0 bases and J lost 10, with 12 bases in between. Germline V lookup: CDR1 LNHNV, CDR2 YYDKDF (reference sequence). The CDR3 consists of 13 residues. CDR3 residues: CATSRDGRAVAFF. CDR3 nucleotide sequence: TGTGCCACCAGCAGAGATGGACGGGCTGTAGCTTTCTTT.

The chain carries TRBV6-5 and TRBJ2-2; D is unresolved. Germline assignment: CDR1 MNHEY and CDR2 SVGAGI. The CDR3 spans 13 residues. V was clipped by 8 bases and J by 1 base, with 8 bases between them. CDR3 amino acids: CASGRQNTGELFF. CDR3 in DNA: TGTGCCAGCGGACGTCAGAACACCGGGGAGCTGTTTTTT.

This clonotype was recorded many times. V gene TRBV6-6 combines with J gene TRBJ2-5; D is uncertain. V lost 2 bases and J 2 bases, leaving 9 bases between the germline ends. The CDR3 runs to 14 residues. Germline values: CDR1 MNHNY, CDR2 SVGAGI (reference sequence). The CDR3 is CASSYRAEQETQYF. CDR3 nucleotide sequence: TGTGCCAGCAGTTACCGGGCGGAACAAGAGACCCAGTACTTC.

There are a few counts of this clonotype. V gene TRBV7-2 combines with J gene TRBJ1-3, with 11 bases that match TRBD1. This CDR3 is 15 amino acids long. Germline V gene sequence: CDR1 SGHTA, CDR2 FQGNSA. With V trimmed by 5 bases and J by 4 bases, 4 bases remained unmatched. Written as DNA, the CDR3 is TGTGCCAGCAGCCGCGGACAGGGGGCAGGAAACACCATATATTTT. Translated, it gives CASSRGQGAGNTIYF.